One and the same sample provided the 10 T cell receptor beta chains below, sequenced in a study of cytomegalovirus exposure and HLA in healthy donors. Primers included in the PCR were 60 Vbeta and 13 Jbeta primers. The method was immunoSEQ multiplex PCR; TCRdb's version includes in-frame clones alone and lacks a portion of them. The sample yields roughly 130,000 clones, 55% to 75% seen once. Sequenced material: PBMCs. Receptors originate from a man aged 30 to 45 in good health and CMV-seropositive.

The chain is built from TRBV27 and TRBJ1-5, with a possible D match to TRBD1 (5 bases). V was cut by 1 base and J by 0 bases, with 7 bases left in between. The CDR3 totals 15 residues. Germline CDR1 is MNHEY and CDR2 is SMNVEV (reference sequence). The CDR3 region is CASSLWGSSNQPQHF. The CDR3 coding sequence is TGTGCCAGCAGTTTATGGGGCAGTAGCAATCAGCCCCAGCATTTT.

This chain uses TRBV11-2 with TRBJ1-3; tentative D call: TRBD1 (5 bases). The CDR3 extends over 15 amino acids. Trimming took 4 bases from V and 3 from J, leaving 13 bases between them. The germline V gene encodes CDR1 SGHAT and CDR2 FQNNGV. CDR3 in DNA: TGTGCCAGCAGCTGGACGTGGGGCGTTGGAAACACCATATATTTT. As protein: CASSWTWGVGNTIYF. The variable domain in full, completed from reference TRBV11-2 and TRBJ1-3, reads EAGVAQSPRYKIIEKRQSVAFWCNPISGHATLYWYQQILGQGPKLLIQFQNNGVVDDSQLPKDRFSAERLKGVDSTLKIQPAKLEDSAVYLCASSWTWGVGNTIYFGEGSWLTVV.

The chain is built from TRBV7-8 and TRBJ2-5, with 13 bases fitting TRBD2. The germline gives CDR1 SGHVS, CDR2 FQNEAQ. The trim removed 5 bases at V and 3 bases at J, leaving 15 bases unmatched. The CDR3 loop spans 19 amino acids. The CDR3 reads CASSAGLAGSPYNKETQYF. For the CDR3, the DNA is TGTGCCAGCAGCGCGGGACTAGCGGGATCTCCCTACAACAAAGAGACCCAGTACTTC.

The chain employs TRBV28 and TRBJ1-2; D unclear. The V gene lost 4 bases and the J gene lost 4 bases, with 16 bases spanning the gap. This CDR3 spans 15 amino acids. Germline loops: CDR1 MDHEN, CDR2 SYDVKM. CDR3 sequence: CASSSVLVRVYGYTF. As DNA, the CDR3 is TGTGCCAGCAGTTCTGTCCTCGTGAGGGTCTATGGCTACACCTTC.

The chain combines TRBV7-3 with TRBJ2-1; maybe TRBD1 (6 bases). CDR3 length equals 14 residues. Deletions cut 2 bases from V and 9 bases from J, with 14 bases between. Looked up from germline, CDR1 is SGHTA and CDR2 is FQGTGA. The CDR3 sequence: CASSLSGQRSEQFF. The CDR3 region has the DNA TGTGCCAGCAGCTTATCAGGACAGCGGAGTGAGCAGTTCTTC.

The rearrangement uses TRBV12-5 and TRBJ2-7; D unclear. Germline CDR1 reads LGHNT; CDR2 reads FRNRAP. Trimming removed 3 bases at V and 6 bases at J, with 9 bases between. The length of the CDR3 is 12 residues. CDR3 DNA: TGTGCTAGTGGTTTAGACGACTCCGAGCAGTACTTC. Protein product: CASGLDDSEQYF. Complete variable domain (other parts from reference TRBV12-5 and TRBJ2-7): DARVTQTPRHKVTEMGQEVTMRCQPILGHNTVFWYRQTMMQGLELLAYFRNRAPLDDSGMPKDRFSAEMPDATLATLKIQPSEPRDSAVYFCASGLDDSEQYFGPGTRLTVT.

The chain carries TRBV5-1 and TRBJ2-5; the match to TRBD1 covers 12 bases. V lost 3 bases and J lost 6; bases outside the gene matches: 6. The germline V gene encodes CDR1 SGHRS and CDR2 YFSETQ. The CDR3 loop spans 15 amino acids. The CDR3 reads CASSWGTGGVQTQYF. The CDR3 DNA sequence: TGCGCCAGCAGCTGGGGGACAGGGGGCGTGCAGACCCAGTACTTC.

The chain links TRBV19 to TRBJ2-5, with 8 bases that match TRBD1. Germline CDR1 and CDR2: LNHDA and SQIVND (reference sequence). The trim removed 4 bases at V and 7 bases at J, leaving 8 bases unmatched. The CDR3 runs 14 residues. In DNA, the CDR3 is TGTGCCAGTAGTACTGACAGGGGCCTATGGACCCAGTACTTC. Translating gives CASSTDRGLWTQYF.

In this sample, this clone turned up a few times. V and J are TRBV4-1 and TRBJ2-7; tentatively, D is TRBD1 (5 bases). V lost 4 bases, J lost 2 bases, and 18 bases lay in between. The length of the CDR3 is 16 residues. Looked up from germline, CDR1 is MGHRA and CDR2 is YSYEKL. The CDR3, as DNA: TGCGCCAGCAGCCGTCTTGGGGAAATCAGGGCCTACGAGCAGTACTTC. Protein sequence: CASSRLGEIRAYEQYF.

This clone has only one observation. The junction departs from the called germline gene at one end, perhaps through a read error. Other DNA sequences in the sample encode the same CDR3. The gene calls are TRBV6-1 and TRBJ1-2, with 8 bases fitting TRBD1. The CDR3 spans 14 residues. CDR1 MNHNS and CDR2 SASEGT come from the germline V gene. CDR3 amino acids: CASRNRGGNYGYTF. CDR3 DNA: TGTGCCAGCAGAAACAGGGGGGGTAACTACGGCTACACCTTC.